The TCR beta chain described here comes from a study of T cell repertoires in cytomegalovirus infection. Study information: In public TCR beta signatures, there were indications of both CMV infection and matching HLA type. Study results and caveats: Predominance within the ex vivo response was attributable to HLA-C-restricted CMV-specific TCR beta clonotypes.

The CDR3 has 15 residues. Trimming removed 5 bases at V and 6 bases at J, with 20 bases between. CDR1 and CDR2 from the germline V gene are SEHNR and FQNEAQ (reference sequence). This clonotype was recorded a few times. Its antigen is still unknown. TCRdb called the reads again in MiXCR, with one record for every CDR3 protein. The sample contains some 920,000 distinct CDR3 sequences, approximately 31% of which appear only once. Sequenced material: cultured CD8+ T cells from PBMCs, taken from culture after CMV antigen stimulation. The chain is built from TRBV7-9 and TRBJ2-7; a possible D gene is TRBD2 (6 bases). The source is a human donor in good health (CMV status not recorded). Some clones in this sample may be carry-over from other donors' samples. The CDR3 sequence is CASSQLDGGSLEQYF. The CDR3 DNA is TGTGCCAGCAGCCAGCTAGATGGGGGGTCTCTCGAGCAGTACTTC.